The 10 T cell receptor beta chains given below trace back to one sample, sequenced in a study of graft-versus-host responses after intestinal transplantation. The authors combined approximately 200,000 CFSE-labeled responder cells with approximately 200,000 irradiated, violet-dye-labeled stimulator cells in plates. Assay used: immunoSEQ multiplex PCR; TCRdb lists only in-frame clones, some missing. The sample gives around 5,000 clones, around 33% of which show up once; 30% to 35% is in the top ten. Sequenced here: alloreactive CD8+ T cells from a mixed lymphocyte reaction culture, sampled before intestinal transplant. The subset was: CFSE-low proliferating T cells sorted from roughly six-day pre-transplant mixed lymphocyte reaction (GvH or HvG direction). Source of these receptors: a human patient who received an intestinal transplant.

This clone was observed a few times. The chain couples TRBV6-6 to TRBJ2-7; D remains ambiguous. V lost 6 bases, J lost 3 bases, and 9 bases lay in between. Looked up from germline, CDR1 is MNHNY and CDR2 is SVGAGI (reference sequence). CDR3 length: 12 residues. The CDR3 sequence is CASRATDYEQYF. CDR3 nucleotide sequence: TGTGCCAGCAGGGCCACCGACTACGAGCAGTACTTC.

A few counts support this clone. V usage is TRBV28 and J usage is TRBJ2-7, with D uncertain. V was clipped by 6 bases and J by 7 bases, with 19 bases between them. CDR3 length: 14 amino acids. In germline, CDR1 is MDHEN, CDR2 SYDVKM. The CDR3 DNA is TGTGCCAGCAGGTCTTTACGCTACGATCGGGAGCAGTACTTC. Protein: CASRSLRYDREQYF.

This clone showed up just once. The sample contains more than one DNA sequence encoding this CDR3. The CDR3 DNA reads TGCGCCAGCAGCTTGGGACTAGCGGGACGAGAGACCCAGTACTTC. Its protein is CASSLGLAGRETQYF. This rearrangement joins TRBV5-1 to TRBJ2-5, with 11 positions matching TRBD2. J lost 4 bases, V lost 0 bases, and 2 bases had no gene match. The CDR3 is 15 amino acids. Germline V gene sequence: CDR1 SGHRS, CDR2 YFSETQ.

This clone has only a few counts. As DNA, the CDR3 is TGTGCCTGGCAGGGTATACTAGCAGTCACCGGGGAGCTGTTTTTT. It encodes CAWQGILAVTGELFF. The gene calls are TRBV30 and TRBJ2-2; tentative D call: TRBD2 (6 bases). V lost 5 bases, J lost 4 bases, and 17 bases lay in between. The CDR3 length is 15 residues. Per germline, CDR1 GTSNPN and CDR2 SVGIG (reference sequence).

V gene TRBV5-3 combines with J gene TRBJ2-1; TRBD2 aligns across 10 bases. TRBV5-3 is labeled an ORF, and its function is uncertain. The CDR3 spans 16 residues. The junction had 5 bases not matched to a gene; V was cut back by 4 bases and J by 1 base. The DNA of the CDR3 is TGTGCCAGAAGCCCGGGACTAGCGATTTCCTACAATGAGCAGTTCTTC. Translated, it gives CARSPGLAISYNEQFF.

The rearrangement joins TRBV4-1 to TRBJ1-1; 8 nucleotides agree with TRBD1. This CDR3 region has 18 residues. Germline V gene sequence: CDR1 MGHRA, CDR2 YSYEKL. V gave up 3 bases and J gave up 6 bases; unmatched junction bases: 18. CDR3 region: CASSHSPGGGPPNPEAFF. CDR3 nucleotide sequence: TGCGCCAGCAGCCATTCGCCAGGGGGCGGGCCCCCCAATCCTGAAGCTTTCTTT.

This clone was seen a few times. This rearrangement joins TRBV6-6 to TRBJ2-7; D might be TRBD1 (5 bases). This CDR3 has 14 amino acids. The germline V gene encodes CDR1 MNHNY and CDR2 SVGAGI (reference sequence). Trimming took off 6 bases at V and 2 bases at J, with 14 bases between the two ends. CDR3 coding DNA: TGTGCCAGCAGGGTCGCAGGGCCCCCCTACGAGCAGTACTTC. As protein: CASRVAGPPYEQYF.

This clone showed up just a few times. CDR3 residues: CASSNPRGPPYNEQFF. In nucleotides, the CDR3 is TGTGCCAGTAGCAATCCGAGGGGGCCTCCGTACAATGAGCAGTTCTTC. This chain uses TRBV19 with TRBJ2-1; 7 nucleotides align to TRBD1. The CDR3 runs 16 residues. Germline CDR1 reads LNHDA; CDR2 reads SQIVND (reference sequence). The V and J ends lost 6 bases and 4 bases, in that order; junction bases with no gene match: 12. Supplemented by reference TRBV19 and TRBJ2-1, the full variable domain reads DGGITQSPKYLFRKEGQNVTLSCEQNLNHDAMYWYRQDPGQGLRLIYYSQIVNDFQKGDIAEGYSVSREKKESFPLTVTSAQKNPTAFYLCASSNPRGPPYNEQFFGPGTRLTVL.

The chain carries TRBV7-9 and TRBJ2-1; TRBD2 matches 10 bases. J was trimmed by 6 bases and V by 8 bases; bases with no gene match: 7. CDR3 length: 14 amino acids. CDR1 is SEHNR, CDR2 FQNEAQ, per germline (reference sequence). The CDR3 is CASLGLAGANEQFF. The CDR3 nucleotides read TGTGCCAGCTTGGGGCTAGCGGGAGCCAATGAGCAGTTCTTC.

Here the CDR3 reads CASSLGGGSYNEQFF. In nucleotides, the CDR3 is TGTGCCAGCAGCTTAGGCGGGGGCTCCTACAATGAGCAGTTCTTC. V is TRBV13 and J is TRBJ2-1, with D perhaps TRBD2 (6 bases). The CDR3 runs to 15 residues. V lost 0 bases to trimming and J lost 0 bases, with 6 bases between them. CDR1 and CDR2 (germline): PRHDT, FYEKMQ (reference sequence).